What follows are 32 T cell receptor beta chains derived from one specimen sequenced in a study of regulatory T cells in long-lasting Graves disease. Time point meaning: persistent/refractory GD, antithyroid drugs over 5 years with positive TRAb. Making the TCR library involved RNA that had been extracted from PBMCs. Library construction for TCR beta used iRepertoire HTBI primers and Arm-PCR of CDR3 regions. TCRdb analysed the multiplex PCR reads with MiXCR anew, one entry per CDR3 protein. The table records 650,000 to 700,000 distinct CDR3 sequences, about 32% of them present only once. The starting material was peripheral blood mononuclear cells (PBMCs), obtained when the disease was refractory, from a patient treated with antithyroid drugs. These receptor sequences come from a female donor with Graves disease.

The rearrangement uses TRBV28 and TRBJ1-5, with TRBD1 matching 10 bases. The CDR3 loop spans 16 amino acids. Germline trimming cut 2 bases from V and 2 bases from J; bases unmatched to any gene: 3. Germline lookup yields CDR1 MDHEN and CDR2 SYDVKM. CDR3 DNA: TGTGCCAGCAGTTTACCGACAGGGGGCCGCAATCAGCCCCAGCATTTT. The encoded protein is CASSLPTGGRNQPQHF.

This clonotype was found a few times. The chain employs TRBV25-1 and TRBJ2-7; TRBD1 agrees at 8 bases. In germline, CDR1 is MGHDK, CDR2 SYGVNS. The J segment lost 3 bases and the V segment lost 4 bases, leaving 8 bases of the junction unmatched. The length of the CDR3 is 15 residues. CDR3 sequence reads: CASSVFDRGGYEQYF. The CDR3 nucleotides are TGTGCCAGCAGTGTATTCGACAGGGGTGGCTACGAGCAGTACTTC.

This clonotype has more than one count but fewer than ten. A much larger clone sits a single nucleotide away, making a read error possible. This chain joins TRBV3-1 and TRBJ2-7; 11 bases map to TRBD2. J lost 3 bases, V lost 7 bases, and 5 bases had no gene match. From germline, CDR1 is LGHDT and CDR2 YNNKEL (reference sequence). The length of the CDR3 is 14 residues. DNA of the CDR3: TGTGCCAGCAATCCTAGCGGGAGGAACTACGAGCAGTACTTC. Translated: CASNPSGRNYEQYF.

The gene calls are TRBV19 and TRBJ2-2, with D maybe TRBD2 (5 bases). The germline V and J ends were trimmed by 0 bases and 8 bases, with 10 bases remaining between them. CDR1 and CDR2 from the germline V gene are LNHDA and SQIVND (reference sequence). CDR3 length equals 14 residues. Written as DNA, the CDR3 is TGTGCCAGTAGTATAGATCTTCGAGGGGGGGAGCTGTTTTTT. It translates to CASSIDLRGGELFF.

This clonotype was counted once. The CDR3 loop is CASSQGQGLAKNIQYF. The CDR3 region has the DNA TGTGCCAGCAGCCAGGGACAGGGGCTAGCCAAAAACATTCAGTACTTC. J is TRBJ2-4 and V is TRBV7-9; 10 nucleotides agree with TRBD1. The CDR3 has 16 residues. Trimming cost V 5 bases and J 0 bases; bases outside gene matches: 4. The germline CDR1 and CDR2 sequences are SEHNR and FQNEAQ (reference sequence).

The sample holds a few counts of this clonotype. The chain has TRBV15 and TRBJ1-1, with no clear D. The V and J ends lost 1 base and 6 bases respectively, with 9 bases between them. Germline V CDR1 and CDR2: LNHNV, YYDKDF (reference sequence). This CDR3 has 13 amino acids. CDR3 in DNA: TGTGCCACCAGCAGAGTCTCGGGGTCTGAAGCTTTCTTT. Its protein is CATSRVSGSEAFF.

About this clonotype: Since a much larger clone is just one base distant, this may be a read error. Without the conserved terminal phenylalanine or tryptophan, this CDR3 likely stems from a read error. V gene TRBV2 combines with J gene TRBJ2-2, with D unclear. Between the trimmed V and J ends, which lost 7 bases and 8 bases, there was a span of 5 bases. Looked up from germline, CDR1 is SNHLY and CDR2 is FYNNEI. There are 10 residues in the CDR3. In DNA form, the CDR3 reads TGTGCCAGCAAGAGAGGGGAGCTGTTTCTT. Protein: CASKRGELFL.

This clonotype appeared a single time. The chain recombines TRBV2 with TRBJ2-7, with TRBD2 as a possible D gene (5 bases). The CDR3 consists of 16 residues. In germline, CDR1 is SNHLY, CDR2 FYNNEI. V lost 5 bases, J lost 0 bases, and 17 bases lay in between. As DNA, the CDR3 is TGTGCCAGCAGTTACGGGGTGGCAACCACCTCCTACGAGCAGTACTTC. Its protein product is CASSYGVATTSYEQYF.

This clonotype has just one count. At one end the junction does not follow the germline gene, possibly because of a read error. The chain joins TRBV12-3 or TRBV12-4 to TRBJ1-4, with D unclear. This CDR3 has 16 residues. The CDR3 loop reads CASSPTADGRGERLFF. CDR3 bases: TGTGCCAGCAGTCCCACCGCGGACGGACGGGGTGAAAGACTGTTTTTT.

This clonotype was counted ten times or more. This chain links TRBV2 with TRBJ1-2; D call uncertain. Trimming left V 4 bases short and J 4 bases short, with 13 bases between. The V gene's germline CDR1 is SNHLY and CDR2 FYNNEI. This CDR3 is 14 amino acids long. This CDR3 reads CASSAEDWGYGYTF. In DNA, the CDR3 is TGTGCCAGCAGTGCCGAGGACTGGGGCTATGGCTACACCTTC.

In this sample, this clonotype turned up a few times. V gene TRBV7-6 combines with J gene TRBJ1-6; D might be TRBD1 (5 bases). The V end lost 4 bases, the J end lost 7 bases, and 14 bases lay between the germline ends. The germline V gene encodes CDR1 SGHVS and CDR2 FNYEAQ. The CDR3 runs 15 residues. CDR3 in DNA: TGTGCCAGCAGCTCTTCGGCAGGGATCAATTCACCCCTCCACTTT. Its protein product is CASSSSAGINSPLHF.

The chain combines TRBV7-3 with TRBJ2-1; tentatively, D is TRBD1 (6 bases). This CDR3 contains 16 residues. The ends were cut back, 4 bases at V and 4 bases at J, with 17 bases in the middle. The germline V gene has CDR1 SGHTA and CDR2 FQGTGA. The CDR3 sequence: CASSSAPGTNYNEQFF. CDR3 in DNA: TGTGCCAGCAGCTCGGCTCCCGGGACAAATTACAATGAGCAGTTCTTC.

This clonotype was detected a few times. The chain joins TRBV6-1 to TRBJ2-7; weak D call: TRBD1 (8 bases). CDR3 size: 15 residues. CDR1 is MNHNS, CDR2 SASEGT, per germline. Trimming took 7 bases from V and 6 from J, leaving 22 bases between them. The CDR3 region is CASNQFVTGEGEQYF. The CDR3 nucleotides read TGTGCCAGCAACCAATTCGTGACAGGGGAGGGCGAGCAGTACTTC.

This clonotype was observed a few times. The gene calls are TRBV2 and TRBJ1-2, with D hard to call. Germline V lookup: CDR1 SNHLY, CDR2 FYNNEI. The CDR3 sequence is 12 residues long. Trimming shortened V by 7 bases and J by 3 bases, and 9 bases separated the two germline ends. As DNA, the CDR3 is TGTGCCAGCACACCGGAGGACTATGGCTACACCTTC. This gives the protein CASTPEDYGYTF.

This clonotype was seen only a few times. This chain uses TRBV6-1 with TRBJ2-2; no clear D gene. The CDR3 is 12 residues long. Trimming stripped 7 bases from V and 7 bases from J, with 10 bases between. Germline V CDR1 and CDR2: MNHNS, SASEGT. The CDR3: CASIVEFGELFF. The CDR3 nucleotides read TGTGCCAGCATAGTGGAATTCGGGGAGCTGTTTTTT.

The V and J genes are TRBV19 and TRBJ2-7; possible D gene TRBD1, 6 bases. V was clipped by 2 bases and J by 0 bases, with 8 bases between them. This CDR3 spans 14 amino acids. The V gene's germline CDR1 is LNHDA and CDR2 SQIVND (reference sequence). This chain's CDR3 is CASSIRTVSYEQYF. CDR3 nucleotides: TGTGCCAGTAGTATAAGGACAGTCTCCTACGAGCAGTACTTC.

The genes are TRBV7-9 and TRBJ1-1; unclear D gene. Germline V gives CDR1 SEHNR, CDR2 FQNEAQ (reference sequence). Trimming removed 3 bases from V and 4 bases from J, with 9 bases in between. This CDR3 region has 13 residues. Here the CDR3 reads CASSFERSTEAFF. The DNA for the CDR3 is TGTGCCAGCAGCTTTGAGAGAAGCACTGAAGCTTTCTTT.

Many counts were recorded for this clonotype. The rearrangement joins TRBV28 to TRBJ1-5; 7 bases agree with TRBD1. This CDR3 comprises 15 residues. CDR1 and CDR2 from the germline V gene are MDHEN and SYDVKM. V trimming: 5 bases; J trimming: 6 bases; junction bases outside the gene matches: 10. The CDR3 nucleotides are TGTGCCAGCAGTCCTGCCAGGGGGGGCGGTCAGCCCCAGCATTTT. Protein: CASSPARGGGQPQHF.

The CDR3: CASSTEDRSNTEAFF. CDR3 sequence (DNA): TGTGCCAGCAGCACAGAGGACAGATCGAACACTGAAGCTTTCTTT. The chain has TRBV9 and TRBJ1-1, with D possibly being TRBD1 (6 bases). The CDR3 spans 15 residues. Per germline, CDR1 SGDLS and CDR2 YYNGEE. V was pared by 4 bases and J by 1 base, with 14 bases between.

CDR3 protein: CASSLKSGVGYTF. The DNA for the CDR3 is TGTGCCAGCAGTTTAAAAAGTGGGGTCGGCTACACCTTC. The V and J genes are TRBV12-3 or TRBV12-4 and TRBJ1-2; D not resolved. Trimming cost V 2 bases and J 8 bases, with 12 bases left between them. The CDR3 extends over 13 amino acids.

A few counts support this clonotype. As DNA, the CDR3 is TGCAGCGTTGTCGACCATCTGACAGGCGAAAACACTGAAGCTTTCTTT. Translating gives CSVVDHLTGENTEAFF. The chain carries TRBV29-1 and TRBJ1-1; possibly TRBD1 for D (6 bases). The CDR3 consists of 16 residues. Looked up from germline, CDR1 is SQVTM and CDR2 is ANQGSEA. The ends were cut back, 4 bases at V and 2 bases at J, with 20 bases in the middle.

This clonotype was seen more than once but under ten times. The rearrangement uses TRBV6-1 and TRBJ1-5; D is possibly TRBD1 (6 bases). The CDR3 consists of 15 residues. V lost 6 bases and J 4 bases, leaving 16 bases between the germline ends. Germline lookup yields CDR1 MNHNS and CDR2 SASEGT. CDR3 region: CASSATWTANQPQHF. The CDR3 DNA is TGTGCCAGCAGCGCAACATGGACAGCAAATCAGCCCCAGCATTTT.

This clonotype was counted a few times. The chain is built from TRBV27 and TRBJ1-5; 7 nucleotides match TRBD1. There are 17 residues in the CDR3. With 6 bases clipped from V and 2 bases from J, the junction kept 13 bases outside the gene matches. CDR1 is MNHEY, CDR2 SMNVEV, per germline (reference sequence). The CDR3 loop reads CASRRTGRGLRNQPQHF. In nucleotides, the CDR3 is TGTGCCAGCAGGCGGACAGGCCGGGGTTTACGCAATCAGCCCCAGCATTTT.

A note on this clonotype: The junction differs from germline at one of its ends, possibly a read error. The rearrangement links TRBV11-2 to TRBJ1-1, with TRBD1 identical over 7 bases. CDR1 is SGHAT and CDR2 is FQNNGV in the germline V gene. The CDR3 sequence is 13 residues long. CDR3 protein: CTSSLQGYTEAFF. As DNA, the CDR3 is TGTACCAGCAGCTTACAGGGGTACACTGAAGCTTTCTTT.

The CDR3 DNA sequence: TGTGCCAGTAGGCTGGACAGGGGGACCGGATCTGGGGCCAACGTCCTGACTTTC. Translating gives CASRLDRGTGSGANVLTF. The chain recombines TRBV19 with TRBJ2-6; 10 nucleotides line up with TRBD1. Germline trimming cut 6 bases from V and 1 base from J; bases unmatched to any gene: 9. The germline CDR1 and CDR2 sequences are LNHDA and SQIVND (reference sequence). There are 18 residues in the CDR3.

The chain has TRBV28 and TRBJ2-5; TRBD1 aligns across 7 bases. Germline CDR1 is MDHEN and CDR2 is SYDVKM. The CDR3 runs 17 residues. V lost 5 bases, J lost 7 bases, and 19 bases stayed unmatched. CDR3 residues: CASSLPPGTASVGTQYF. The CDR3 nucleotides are TGTGCCAGCAGTCTCCCCCCCGGGACAGCTTCCGTTGGGACCCAGTACTTC.

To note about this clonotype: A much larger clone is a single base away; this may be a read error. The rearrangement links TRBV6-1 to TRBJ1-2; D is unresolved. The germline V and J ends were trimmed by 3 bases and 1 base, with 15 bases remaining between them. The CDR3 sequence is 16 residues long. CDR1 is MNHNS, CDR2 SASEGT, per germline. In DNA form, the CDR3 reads TGTGCCAGCAGTGAGAAAAGACACGCATTTAACTATGGCTACACCTTC. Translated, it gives CASSEKRHAFNYGYTF.

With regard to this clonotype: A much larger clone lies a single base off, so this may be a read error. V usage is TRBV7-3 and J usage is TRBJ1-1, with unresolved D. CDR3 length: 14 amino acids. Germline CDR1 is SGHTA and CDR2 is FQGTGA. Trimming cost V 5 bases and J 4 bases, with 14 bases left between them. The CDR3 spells CASSLGEGSTEAFF. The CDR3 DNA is TGTGCCAGCAGCCTCGGGGAAGGGAGCACTGAAGCTTTCTTT.

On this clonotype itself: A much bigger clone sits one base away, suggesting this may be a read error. CDR3 loop: CASSLSQVQRGNDQPQHF. The CDR3 DNA sequence: TGTGCCAGCAGCTTAAGCCAAGTCCAAAGAGGGAATGATCAGCCCCAGCATTTT. The chain carries TRBV5-6 and TRBJ1-5, with no clear D. The CDR3 length is 18 residues. V was trimmed by 2 bases and J by 5 bases, leaving 23 bases between them. Germline assignment: CDR1 SGHDT and CDR2 YYEEEE.

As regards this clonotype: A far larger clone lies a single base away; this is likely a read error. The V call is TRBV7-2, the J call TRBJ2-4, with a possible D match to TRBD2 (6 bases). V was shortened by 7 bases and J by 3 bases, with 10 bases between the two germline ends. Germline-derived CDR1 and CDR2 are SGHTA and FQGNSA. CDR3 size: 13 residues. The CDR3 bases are TGTGCCAGCACCCAGGGAGGCAAAAACATTCAGTACTTC. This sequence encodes CASTQGGKNIQYF.

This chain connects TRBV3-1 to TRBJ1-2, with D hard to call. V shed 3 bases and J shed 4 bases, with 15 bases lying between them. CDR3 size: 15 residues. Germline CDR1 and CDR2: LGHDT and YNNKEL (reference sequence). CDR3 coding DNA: TGTGCCAGCAGCCACGTTGGCAGAGCACGCTATGGCTACACCTTC. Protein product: CASSHVGRARYGYTF. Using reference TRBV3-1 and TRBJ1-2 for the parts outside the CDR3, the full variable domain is DTAVSQTPKYLVTQMGNDKSIKCEQNLGHDTMYWYKQDSKKFLKIMFSYNNKELIINETVPNRFSPKSPDKAHLNLHINSLELGDSAVYFCASSHVGRARYGYTFGSGTRLTVV.

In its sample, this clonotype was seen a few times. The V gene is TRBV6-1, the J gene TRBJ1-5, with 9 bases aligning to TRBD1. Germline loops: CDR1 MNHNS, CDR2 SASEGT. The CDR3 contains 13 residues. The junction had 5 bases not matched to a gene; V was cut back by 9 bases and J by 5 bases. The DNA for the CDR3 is TGTGCCAGTCGGGACAGGGATGATCAGCCCCAGCATTTT. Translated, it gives CASRDRDDQPQHF.